These 23 T cell receptor beta chains share one sample of origin, sequenced in a study of HIV-infected patients and healthy controls. cDNA was made from around 0.5 ug RNA using alpha and beta constant primers. Separate chain-specific third strand synthesis with multiplexing indices produced the alpha and beta libraries. TCRdb reprocessed the 5' RACE reads via MiXCR and lists one record per CDR3 protein. The table lists over 8,000 distinct CDR3 sequences, about 9.4% of them singletons. No cell fractionation was done, so the repertoire covers all unsorted peripheral blood T cells. The starting material was blood, obtained before antiretroviral therapy. The receptors were gathered from an adult with HIV infection.

In this sample, this clonotype is medium-sized (0.01 to 0.1%). This rearrangement joins TRBV6-5 to TRBJ2-7; D is possibly TRBD1 or TRBD2 (6 bases each). Germline V CDR1 and CDR2: MNHEY, SVGAGI. The CDR3 has 15 residues. The V gene lost 6 bases and the J gene lost 0 bases, with 15 bases spanning the gap. The CDR3 loop reads CASSLGGTVSYEQYF. In DNA, the CDR3 is TGTGCCAGCAGCCTAGGGGGGACGGTCTCCTACGAGCAGTACTTC.

This clonotype was recorded many times. This sequence joins TRBV5-5 and TRBJ2-7, with D unresolved. Deletions cut 0 bases from V and 6 bases from J, with 16 bases between. The CDR3 covers 15 residues. Germline V lookup: CDR1 SGHKS, CDR2 YYEKEE (reference sequence). The CDR3 protein is CASSLEGSVAREQYF. The CDR3 bases are TGTGCCAGCAGCTTGGAGGGTTCCGTCGCGCGCGAGCAGTACTTC.

This clonotype was seen repeatedly, ten times or more. The rearrangement uses TRBV7-8 and TRBJ2-1; TRBD2 aligns across 10 bases. V lost 5 bases to trimming and J lost 4 bases; unmatched junction nucleotides: 5. CDR1 and CDR2 from the germline V gene are SGHVS and FQNEAQ. The CDR3 runs to 15 residues. CDR3 coding DNA: TGTGCCAGCAGCCTTAGCGGGGGGATGTACAATGAGCAGTTCTTC. This sequence encodes CASSLSGGMYNEQFF.

In its sample, this clonotype was seen many times. The CDR3 region is CASSSYSGANVLTF. CDR3 DNA sequence: TGTGCCAGCAGCTCCTACTCTGGGGCCAACGTCCTGACTTTC. The V gene is TRBV7-3, the J gene TRBJ2-6; no clear D gene. This CDR3 contains 14 residues. Germline V gene sequence: CDR1 SGHTA, CDR2 FQGTGA. The ends were cut back, 4 bases at V and 0 bases at J, with 4 bases in the middle.

This clonotype appeared many times. The gene calls are TRBV12-3 or TRBV12-4 and TRBJ2-2; 8 bases align to TRBD2. This CDR3 has 13 amino acids. V was pared by 8 bases and J by 6 bases, with 5 bases of the junction left unmatched. The CDR3 DNA reads as TGTGCCAGCGCTCGGGGGGGTTCCGGGGAGCTGTTTTTT. It codes for CASARGGSGELFF.

This clonotype was detected many times. This sequence joins TRBV14 and TRBJ2-1, with 12 bases aligning to TRBD2. CDR1 SGHDN and CDR2 FVKESK come from the germline V gene. This CDR3 comprises 15 residues. V shed 4 bases, J shed 7 bases, and the junction held 5 bases outside the gene matches. In DNA form, the CDR3 reads TGTGCCAGCAGCCTCTCTAGCGGGGGGGCAAATGAGCAGTTCTTC. The encoded protein is CASSLSSGGANEQFF.

This clonotype was detected many times. This chain uses TRBV5-5 with TRBJ2-7; D is uncertain. The CDR3 runs to 15 residues. V was shortened by 0 bases and J by 0 bases, with 10 bases between the two germline ends. The germline CDR1 and CDR2 sequences are SGHKS and YYEKEE (reference sequence). The CDR3 bases are TGTGCCAGCAGCTTGGGCGGAGTCCTCTCCTACGAGCAGTACTTC. This codes for CASSLGGVLSYEQYF.

By share, this clonotype counts as medium-sized (0.01 to 0.1%). V and J are TRBV12-2 and TRBJ2-1; TRBD2 was called by the table and not checked on the DNA. TRBV12-2 corresponds to a pseudogene. This CDR3 is built from 19 residues. The CDR3 coding sequence is TGTGCAAGTCGCTCCCACTCCCGCCTAGCGGGGAGCTCCTACAATGAGCAGTTCTTC. Translated, it gives CASRSHSRLAGSSYNEQFF.

This clonotype was seen ten or more times. The CDR3 spells CASLPRGFHSYEQYF. In nucleotides, the CDR3 is TGTGCCAGCCTACCCCGGGGGTTTCACTCCTACGAGCAGTACTTC. The rearrangement links TRBV25-1 to TRBJ2-7; D is possibly TRBD2 (6 bases). The CDR3 runs 15 residues. Germline values: CDR1 MGHDK, CDR2 SYGVNS. V gave up 8 bases and J gave up 0 bases, with 17 bases separating them.

This clonotype was seen ten or more times. The V call is TRBV7-9, the J call TRBJ2-7; 7 bases agree with TRBD2. J lost 3 bases, V lost 2 bases, and 7 bases had no gene match. The CDR3 totals 15 residues. Germline-derived CDR1 and CDR2 are SEHNR and FQNEAQ (reference sequence). As DNA, the CDR3 is TGTGCCAGCAGCTTACGGGGCCAGCGGGACTACGAGCAGTACTTC. Amino acids: CASSLRGQRDYEQYF.

This clonotype turned up a few times. The chain carries TRBV20-1 and TRBJ1-4; D unclear. CDR3 length equals 15 residues. CDR1 DFQATT and CDR2 SNEGSKA come from the germline V gene (reference sequence). With 5 bases removed from V and 0 bases from J, the gap between germline ends came to 13 bases. The CDR3 is CSADGDGATNEKLFF. CDR3 bases: TGCAGTGCTGACGGAGACGGTGCAACTAATGAAAAACTGTTTTTT.

This clonotype was observed many times. The rearrangement uses TRBV4-1 and TRBJ2-1, with TRBD2 identical over 10 bases. This CDR3 region has 15 residues. The V gene end was trimmed by 2 bases and the J gene end by 8 bases; junction bases not matched to a gene: 6. The germline V gene has CDR1 MGHRA and CDR2 YSYEKL. In DNA, the CDR3 is TGCGCCAGCAGCCAACGAATAGCGGGAGGAGATGAGCAGTTCTTC. It specifies CASSQRIAGGDEQFF.

In its sample, this clonotype was seen many times. The V and J genes are TRBV6-1 and TRBJ2-3; D gene unclear. CDR3 length equals 14 residues. The ends were cut back, 2 bases at V and 8 bases at J, with 14 bases in the middle. Germline V gene sequence: CDR1 MNHNS, CDR2 SASEGT. The CDR3: CASSENARLGTQYF. The CDR3 DNA is TGTGCCAGCAGTGAAAATGCGAGACTCGGTACGCAGTATTTT.

In its sample, this clonotype was seen many times. J is TRBJ2-3 and V is TRBV6-2 or TRBV6-3, with D perhaps assigned TRBD1 or TRBD2 (5 bases each). Trimming pared 0 bases from V and 8 bases from J, leaving 21 bases between. The CDR3 has 17 residues. Germline-derived CDR1 and CDR2 are MNHEY and SVGEGT. The DNA for the CDR3 is TGTGCCAGCAGTTACTCGGCAGGGCCGGCAGCTGCGGGTACGCAGTATTTT. Protein sequence: CASSYSAGPAAAGTQYF.

This clonotype was observed many times. This sequence joins TRBV2 and TRBJ1-5; the D is unclear. The CDR3 consists of 14 residues. With 0 bases removed from V and 4 bases from J, the gap between germline ends came to 7 bases. Germline values: CDR1 SNHLY, CDR2 FYNNEI. CDR3 in amino acids: CASSEALRNQPQHF. The CDR3 region has the DNA TGTGCCAGCAGTGAAGCGCTGAGGAATCAGCCCCAGCATTTT.

This clonotype has ten or more counts. V is TRBV10-3 and J is TRBJ2-5; TRBD2 might be the D (5 bases). The V end lost 4 bases, the J end lost 5 bases, and 8 bases lay between the germline ends. The CDR3 is 12 amino acids. Germline lookup yields CDR1 ENHRY and CDR2 SYGVKD. CDR3 sequence (DNA): TGTGCCATCAGTGGGGGAGAGGAGACCCAGTACTTC. Translation gives CAISGGEETQYF.

At least ten counts were recorded for this clonotype. CDR3 in amino acids: CATSREINNSPLHF. As DNA, the CDR3 is TGTGCCACCAGCAGGGAGATTAATAATTCACCCCTCCACTTT. The chain recombines TRBV15 with TRBJ1-6; D unclear. The CDR3 sequence is 14 residues long. Germline assignment: CDR1 LNHNV and CDR2 YYDKDF (reference sequence). V lost 3 bases, J lost 5 bases, and 8 bases lay in between.

This clonotype was detected only a few times. The V and J genes are TRBV7-8 and TRBJ2-1, with D unresolved. CDR1 is SGHVS and CDR2 is FQNEAQ in the germline V gene. V shed 5 bases and J shed 6 bases, with 14 bases lying between them. The CDR3 has 14 amino acids. The CDR3 spells CASSPTARVNEQFF. For the CDR3, the DNA is TGTGCCAGCAGCCCAACCGCGCGAGTCAATGAGCAGTTCTTC.

This clonotype was counted at least ten times. J is TRBJ2-5 and V is TRBV5-4; 12 positions agree with TRBD1. V lost 3 bases to trimming and J lost 6 bases; unmatched junction nucleotides: 15. The CDR3 has 18 residues. CDR1 SGHNT and CDR2 YYREEE come from the germline V gene (reference sequence). The DNA of the CDR3 is TGTGCCAGCAGCTCCGGAACACCGGGACAGGGGGCCGAGAAGACCCAGTACTTC. Translating gives CASSSGTPGQGAEKTQYF. Using reference TRBV5-4 and TRBJ2-5 for the parts outside the CDR3, the full variable domain is ETGVTQSPTHLIKTRGQQVTLRCSSQSGHNTVSWYQQALGQGPQFIFQYYREEENGRGNFPPRFSGLQFPNYSSELNVNALELDDSALYLCASSSGTPGQGAEKTQYFGPGTRLLVL.

This clonotype is categorized as medium-sized. V is TRBV20-1 and J is TRBJ2-3; tentatively, D is TRBD2 (6 bases). The V gene lost 6 bases and the J gene lost 4 bases, with 20 bases spanning the gap. Germline assignment: CDR1 DFQATT and CDR2 SNEGSKA (reference sequence). The length of the CDR3 is 15 residues. CDR3: CSADGTLDTPDTQYF. CDR3 nucleotide sequence: TGCAGTGCCGACGGGACTCTAGACACCCCAGATACGCAGTATTTT.

In its sample, this clonotype is medium-sized. V usage is TRBV27 and J usage is TRBJ1-5; D may be TRBD1 (5 bases). The CDR3 is made up of 16 amino acids. The germline V gene has CDR1 MNHEY and CDR2 SMNVEV (reference sequence). V lost 2 bases to trimming and J lost 3 bases, with 14 bases between them. The CDR3 DNA sequence: TGTGCCAGCAGTTTAGCACCCGACAGTATCAATCAGCCCCAGCATTTT. As protein: CASSLAPDSINQPQHF.

In this sample, this clonotype turned up a few times. The V call is TRBV29-1, the J call TRBJ2-3; maybe TRBD1 (6 bases). The germline gives CDR1 SQVTM, CDR2 ANQGSEA. CDR3 length equals 14 residues. The germline V and J ends were trimmed by 3 bases and 2 bases, with 12 bases remaining between them. The chain's CDR3 is CSVDRQGITDTQYF. The CDR3 coding sequence is TGCAGCGTTGATAGGCAGGGGATCACAGATACGCAGTATTTT.

Many counts were recorded for this clonotype. The chain links TRBV7-2 to TRBJ2-2; 9 bases are a match to TRBD2. This CDR3 has 17 residues. Germline-derived CDR1 and CDR2 are SGHTA and FQGNSA. J lost 1 base, V lost 6 bases, and 9 bases had no gene match. The CDR3 protein is CASRLAGGEGNTGELFF. The CDR3 region has the DNA TGTGCCAGCAGGCTGGCGGGAGGGGAGGGGAACACCGGGGAGCTGTTTTTT.